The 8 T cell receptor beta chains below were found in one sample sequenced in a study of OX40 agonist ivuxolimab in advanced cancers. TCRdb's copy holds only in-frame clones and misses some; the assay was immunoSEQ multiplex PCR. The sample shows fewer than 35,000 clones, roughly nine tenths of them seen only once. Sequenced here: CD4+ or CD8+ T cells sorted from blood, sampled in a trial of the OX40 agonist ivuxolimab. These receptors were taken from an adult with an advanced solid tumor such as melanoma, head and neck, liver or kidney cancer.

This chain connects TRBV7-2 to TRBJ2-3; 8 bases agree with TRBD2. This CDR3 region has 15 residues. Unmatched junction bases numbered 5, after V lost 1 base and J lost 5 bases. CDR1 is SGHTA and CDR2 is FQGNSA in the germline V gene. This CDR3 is CASSLGGLVQDTQYF. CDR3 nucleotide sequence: TGTGCCAGCAGCTTAGGGGGACTAGTTCAAGATACGCAGTATTTT.

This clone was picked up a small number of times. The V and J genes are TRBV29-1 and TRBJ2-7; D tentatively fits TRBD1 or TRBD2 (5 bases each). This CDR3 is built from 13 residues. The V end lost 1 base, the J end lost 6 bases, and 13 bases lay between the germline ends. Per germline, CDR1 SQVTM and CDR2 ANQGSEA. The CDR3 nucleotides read TGCAGCGTTGAAGTTGGGCTGGGGGTCGAGCAGTACTTC. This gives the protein CSVEVGLGVEQYF.

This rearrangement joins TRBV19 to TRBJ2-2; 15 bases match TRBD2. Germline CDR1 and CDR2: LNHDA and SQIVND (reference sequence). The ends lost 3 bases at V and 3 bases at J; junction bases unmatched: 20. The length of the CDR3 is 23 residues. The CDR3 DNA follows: TGTGCCAGTAGTATGCTTCCGGACAGAAGGACTAGCGGGAGGGCCGGGGACACCGGGGAGCTGTTTTTT. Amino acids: CASSMLPDRRTSGRAGDTGELFF.

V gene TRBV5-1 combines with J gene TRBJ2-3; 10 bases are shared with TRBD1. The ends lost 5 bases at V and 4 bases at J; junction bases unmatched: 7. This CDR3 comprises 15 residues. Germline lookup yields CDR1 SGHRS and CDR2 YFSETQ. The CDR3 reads CASRFDRGRSDTQYF. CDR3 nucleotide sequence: TGCGCCAGCAGATTTGACAGGGGGCGCTCAGATACGCAGTATTTT.

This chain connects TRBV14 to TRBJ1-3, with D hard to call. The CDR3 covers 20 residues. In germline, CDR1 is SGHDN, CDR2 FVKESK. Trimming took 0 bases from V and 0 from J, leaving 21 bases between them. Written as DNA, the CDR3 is TGTGCCAGCAGCCAAGAGGGTTCCGGATCGACACTTTACTCTGGAAACACCATATATTTT. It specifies CASSQEGSGSTLYSGNTIYF.

The CDR3 region has the DNA TGTGCCAGCAGCCTTAGTTTGGGACAGGGATACAATGAGCAGTTCTTC. This codes for CASSLSLGQGYNEQFF. The chain combines TRBV5-4 with TRBJ2-1, with TRBD1 matching 9 bases. Per germline, CDR1 SGHNT and CDR2 YYREEE (reference sequence). The CDR3 has 16 residues. V trimming: 4 bases; J trimming: 4 bases; junction bases outside the gene matches: 9.

The CDR3 protein is CASSFVSGRFQETQYF. CDR3 DNA: TGTGCCAGCAGTTTCGTGAGCGGGAGGTTCCAAGAGACCCAGTACTTC. V and J are TRBV28 and TRBJ2-5; the match to TRBD2 covers 9 bases. The trim removed 3 bases at V and 1 base at J, leaving 6 bases unmatched. Germline CDR1 MDHEN, CDR2 SYDVKM. The CDR3 runs to 16 residues.

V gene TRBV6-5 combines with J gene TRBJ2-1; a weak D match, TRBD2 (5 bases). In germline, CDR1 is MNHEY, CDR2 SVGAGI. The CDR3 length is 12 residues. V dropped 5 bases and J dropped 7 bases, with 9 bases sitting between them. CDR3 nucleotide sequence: TGTGCCAGCAGTATGCGGGTTAATGAGCAGTTCTTC. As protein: CASSMRVNEQFF.